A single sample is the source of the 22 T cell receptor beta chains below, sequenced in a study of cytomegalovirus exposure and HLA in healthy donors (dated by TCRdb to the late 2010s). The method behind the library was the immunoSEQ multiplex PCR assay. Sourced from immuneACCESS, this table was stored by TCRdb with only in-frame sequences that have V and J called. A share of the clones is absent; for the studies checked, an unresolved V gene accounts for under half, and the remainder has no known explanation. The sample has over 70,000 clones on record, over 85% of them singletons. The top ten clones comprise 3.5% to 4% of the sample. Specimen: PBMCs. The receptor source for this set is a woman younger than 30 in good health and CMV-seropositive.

CDR3 sequence: CSVYSGRTGELFF. The CDR3 DNA follows: TGCAGCGTTTATAGCGGGAGAACCGGGGAGCTGTTTTTT. The V gene is TRBV29-1, the J gene TRBJ2-2; 9 bases are a match to TRBD2. V gave up 5 bases and J gave up 5 bases; unmatched junction bases: 3. Germline lookup yields CDR1 SQVTM and CDR2 ANQGSEA. This CDR3 contains 13 residues.

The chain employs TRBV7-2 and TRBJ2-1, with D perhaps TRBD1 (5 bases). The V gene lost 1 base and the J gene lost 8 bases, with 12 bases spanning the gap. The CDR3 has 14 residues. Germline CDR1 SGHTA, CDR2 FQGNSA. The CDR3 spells CASSLGSLGDEQFF. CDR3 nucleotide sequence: TGTGCCAGCAGCTTAGGGAGCCTAGGGGATGAGCAGTTCTTC.

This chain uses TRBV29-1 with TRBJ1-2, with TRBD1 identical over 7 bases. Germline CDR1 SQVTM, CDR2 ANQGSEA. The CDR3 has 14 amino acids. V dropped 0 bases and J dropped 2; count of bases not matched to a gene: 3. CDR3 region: CSVEDRGQNYGYTF. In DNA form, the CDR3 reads TGCAGCGTTGAAGATCGGGGACAGAACTATGGCTACACCTTC.

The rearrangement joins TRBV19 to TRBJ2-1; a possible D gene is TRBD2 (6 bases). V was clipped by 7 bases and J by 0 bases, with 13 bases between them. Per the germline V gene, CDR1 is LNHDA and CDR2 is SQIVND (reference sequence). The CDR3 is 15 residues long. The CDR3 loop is CASTGGKSSYNEQFF. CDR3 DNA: TGTGCCAGTACGGGCGGGAAGAGCTCCTACAATGAGCAGTTCTTC. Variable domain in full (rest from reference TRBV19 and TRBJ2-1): DGGITQSPKYLFRKEGQNVTLSCEQNLNHDAMYWYRQDPGQGLRLIYYSQIVNDFQKGDIAEGYSVSREKKESFPLTVTSAQKNPTAFYLCASTGGKSSYNEQFFGPGTRLTVL.

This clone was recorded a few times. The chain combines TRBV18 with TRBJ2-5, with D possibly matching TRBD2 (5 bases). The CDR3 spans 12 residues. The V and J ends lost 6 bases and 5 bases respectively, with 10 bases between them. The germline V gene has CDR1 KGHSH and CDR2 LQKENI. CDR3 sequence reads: CASSPGGETQYF. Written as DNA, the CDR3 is TGTGCCAGCTCCCCCGGCGGGGAGACCCAGTACTTC.

The DNA for the CDR3 is TGTGCCAGCAGTTCCCTAACCTTGACAGGGACCCACGAGCAGTACTTC. It translates to CASSSLTLTGTHEQYF. The V and J genes are TRBV27 and TRBJ2-7; 7 bases match TRBD1. In germline, CDR1 is MNHEY, CDR2 SMNVEV (reference sequence). J was trimmed by 5 bases and V by 4 bases; bases with no gene match: 14. CDR3 size: 16 residues.

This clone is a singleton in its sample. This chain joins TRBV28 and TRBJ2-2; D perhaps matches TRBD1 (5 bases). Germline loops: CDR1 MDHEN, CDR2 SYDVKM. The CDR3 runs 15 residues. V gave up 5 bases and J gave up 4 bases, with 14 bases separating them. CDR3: CASSVYKDITGELFF. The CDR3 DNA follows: TGTGCCAGCAGTGTATATAAGGACATCACCGGGGAGCTGTTTTTT.

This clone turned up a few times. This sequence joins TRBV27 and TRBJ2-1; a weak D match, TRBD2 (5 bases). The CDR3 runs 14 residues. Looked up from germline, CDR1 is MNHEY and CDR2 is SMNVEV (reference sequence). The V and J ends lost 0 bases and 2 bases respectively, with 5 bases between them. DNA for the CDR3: TGTGCCAGCAGTTTATCCGGGGCCTACAATGAGCAGTTCTTC. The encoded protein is CASSLSGAYNEQFF.

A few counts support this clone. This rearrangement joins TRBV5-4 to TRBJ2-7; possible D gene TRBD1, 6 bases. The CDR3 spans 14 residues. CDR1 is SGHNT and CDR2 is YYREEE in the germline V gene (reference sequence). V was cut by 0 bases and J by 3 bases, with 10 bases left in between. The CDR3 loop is CASSLGRGSYEQYF. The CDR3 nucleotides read TGTGCCAGCAGCTTGGGCAGGGGAAGCTACGAGCAGTACTTC.

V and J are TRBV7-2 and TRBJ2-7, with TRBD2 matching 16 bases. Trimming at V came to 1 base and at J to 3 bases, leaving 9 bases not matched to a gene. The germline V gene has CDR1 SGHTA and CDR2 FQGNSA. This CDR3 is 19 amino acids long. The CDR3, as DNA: TGTGCCAGCAGCTTAGGGGGACTAGCGGGAGGGTCCCGCTTCTACGAGCAGTACTTC. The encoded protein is CASSLGGLAGGSRFYEQYF.

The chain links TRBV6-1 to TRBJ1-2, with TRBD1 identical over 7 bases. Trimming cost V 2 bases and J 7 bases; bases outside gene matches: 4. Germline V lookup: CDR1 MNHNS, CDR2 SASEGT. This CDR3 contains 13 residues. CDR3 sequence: CASSEYRGGGYTF. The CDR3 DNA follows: TGTGCCAGCAGTGAATACAGGGGCGGTGGCTACACCTTC.

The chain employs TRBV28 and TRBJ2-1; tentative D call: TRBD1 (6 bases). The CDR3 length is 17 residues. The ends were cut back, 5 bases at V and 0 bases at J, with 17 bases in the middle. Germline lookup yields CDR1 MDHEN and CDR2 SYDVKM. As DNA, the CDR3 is TGTGCCAGCAGTGAGTCATCAGGGGTGGGCTCCTACAATGAGCAGTTCTTC. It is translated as CASSESSGVGSYNEQFF.

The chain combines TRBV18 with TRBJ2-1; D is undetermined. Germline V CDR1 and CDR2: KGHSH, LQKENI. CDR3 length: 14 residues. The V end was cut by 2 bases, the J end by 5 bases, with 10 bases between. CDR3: CASSPARSNNEQFF. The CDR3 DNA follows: TGTGCCAGCTCACCAGCCCGGTCTAACAATGAGCAGTTCTTC.

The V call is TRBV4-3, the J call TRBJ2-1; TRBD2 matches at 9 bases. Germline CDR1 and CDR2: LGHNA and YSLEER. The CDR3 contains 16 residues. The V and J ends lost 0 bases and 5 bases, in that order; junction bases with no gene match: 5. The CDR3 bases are TGCGCCAGCAGCCAAGATTGGCTAGCGGGGCACAATGAGCAGTTCTTC. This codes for CASSQDWLAGHNEQFF.

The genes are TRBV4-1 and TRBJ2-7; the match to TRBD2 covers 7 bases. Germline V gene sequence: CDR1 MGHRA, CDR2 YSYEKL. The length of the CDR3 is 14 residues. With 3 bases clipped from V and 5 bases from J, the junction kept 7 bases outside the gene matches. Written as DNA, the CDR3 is TGCGCCAGCAGCCACCGGGGAGGGTCCCACGAGCAGTACTTC. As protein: CASSHRGGSHEQYF.

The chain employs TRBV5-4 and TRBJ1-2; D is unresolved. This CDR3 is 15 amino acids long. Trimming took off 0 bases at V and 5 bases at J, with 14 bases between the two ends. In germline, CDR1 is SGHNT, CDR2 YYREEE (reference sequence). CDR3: CASSLERGGNYGYTF. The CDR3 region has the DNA TGTGCCAGCAGCTTGGAAAGAGGAGGGAATTATGGCTACACCTTC.

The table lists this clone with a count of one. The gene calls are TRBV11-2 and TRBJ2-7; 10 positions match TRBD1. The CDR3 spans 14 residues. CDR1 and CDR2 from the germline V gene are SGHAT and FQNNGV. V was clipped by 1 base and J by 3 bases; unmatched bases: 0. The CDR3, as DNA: TGTGCCAGCAGCTTAGGGACAGGGGGCTACGAGCAGTACTTC. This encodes CASSLGTGGYEQYF.

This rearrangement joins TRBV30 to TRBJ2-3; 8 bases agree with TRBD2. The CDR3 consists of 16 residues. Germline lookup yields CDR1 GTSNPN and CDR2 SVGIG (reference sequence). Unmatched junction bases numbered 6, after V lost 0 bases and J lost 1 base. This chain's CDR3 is CAWSVVAGYGTDTQYF. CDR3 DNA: TGTGCCTGGAGTGTAGTAGCGGGATACGGCACAGATACGCAGTATTTT.

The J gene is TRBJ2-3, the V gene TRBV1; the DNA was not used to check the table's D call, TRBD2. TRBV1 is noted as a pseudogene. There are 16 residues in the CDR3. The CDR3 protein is CTSSQDEREGTDTQYF. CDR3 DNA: TGCACCAGCAGCCAAGATGAGCGGGAGGGCACAGATACGCAGTATTTT.

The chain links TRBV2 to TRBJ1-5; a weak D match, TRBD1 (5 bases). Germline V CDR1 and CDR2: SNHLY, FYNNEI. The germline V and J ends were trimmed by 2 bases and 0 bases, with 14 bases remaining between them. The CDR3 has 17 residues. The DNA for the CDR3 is TGTGCCAGCAGTGAACGCGGGGCTTGGTATAGCAATCAGCCCCAGCATTTT. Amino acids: CASSERGAWYSNQPQHF. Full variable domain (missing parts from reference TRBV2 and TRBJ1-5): EPEVTQTPSHQVTQMGQEVILRCVPISNHLYFYWYRQILGQKVEFLVSFYNNEISEKSEIFDDQFSVERPDGSNFTLKIRSTKLEDSAMYFCASSERGAWYSNQPQHFGDGTRLSIL.

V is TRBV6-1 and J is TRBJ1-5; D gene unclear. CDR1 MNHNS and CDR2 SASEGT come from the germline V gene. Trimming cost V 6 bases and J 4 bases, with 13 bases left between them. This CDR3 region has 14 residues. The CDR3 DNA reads TGTGCCAGCAGCGGAGGGAGTGGGAATCAGCCCCAGCATTTT. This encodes CASSGGSGNQPQHF.

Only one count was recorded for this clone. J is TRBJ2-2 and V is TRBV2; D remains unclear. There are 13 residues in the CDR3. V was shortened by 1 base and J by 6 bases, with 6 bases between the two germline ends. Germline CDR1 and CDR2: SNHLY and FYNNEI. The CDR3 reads CASSEVSAGELFF. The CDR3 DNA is TGTGCCAGCAGTGAAGTATCTGCCGGGGAGCTGTTTTTT.